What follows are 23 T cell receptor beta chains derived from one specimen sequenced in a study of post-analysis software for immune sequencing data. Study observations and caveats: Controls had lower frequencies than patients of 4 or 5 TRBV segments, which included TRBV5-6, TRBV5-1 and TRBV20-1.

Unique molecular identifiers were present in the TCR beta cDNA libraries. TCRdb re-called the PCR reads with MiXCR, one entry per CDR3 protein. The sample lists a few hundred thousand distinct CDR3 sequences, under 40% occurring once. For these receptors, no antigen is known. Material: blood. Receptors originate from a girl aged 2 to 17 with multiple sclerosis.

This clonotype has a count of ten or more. This CDR3 reads CASSLVPGENYEQYF. The DNA of the CDR3 is TGTGCCAGCAGCTTAGTGCCGGGGGAGAACTACGAGCAGTACTTC. The chain recombines TRBV7-9 with TRBJ2-7, with a tentative D call TRBD2 (6 bases). Trimming stripped 1 base from V and 3 bases from J, with 13 bases between. Germline CDR1 reads SEHNR; CDR2 reads FQNEAQ (reference sequence). This CDR3 region has 15 residues. The whole variable domain, remainder taken from reference TRBV7-9 and TRBJ2-7, is DTGVSQNPRHKITKRGQNVTFRCDPISEHNRLYWYRQTLGQGPEFLTYFQNEAQLEKSRLLSDRFSAERPKGSFSTLEIQRTEQGDSAMYLCASSLVPGENYEQYFGPGTRLTVT.

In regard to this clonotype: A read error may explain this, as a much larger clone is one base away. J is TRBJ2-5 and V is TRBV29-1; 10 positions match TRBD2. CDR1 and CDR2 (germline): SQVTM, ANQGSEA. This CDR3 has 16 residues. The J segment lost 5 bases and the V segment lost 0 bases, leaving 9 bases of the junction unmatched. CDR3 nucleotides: TGCAGCGTTGAAGATCGCGAGCGGGGGGGCAGGGAGACCCAGTACTTC. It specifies CSVEDRERGGRETQYF. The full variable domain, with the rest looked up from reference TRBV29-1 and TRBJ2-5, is SAVISQKPSRDICQRGTSLTIQCQVDSQVTMMFWYRQQPGQSLTLIATANQGSEATYESGFVIDKFPISRPNLTFSTLTVSNMSPEDSSIYLCSVEDRERGGRETQYFGPGTRLLVL.

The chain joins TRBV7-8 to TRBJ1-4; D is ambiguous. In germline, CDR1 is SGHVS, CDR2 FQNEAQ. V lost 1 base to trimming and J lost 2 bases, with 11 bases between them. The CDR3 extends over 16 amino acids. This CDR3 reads CASSLESGWTNEKLFF. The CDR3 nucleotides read TGTGCCAGCAGCTTAGAGTCCGGCTGGACTAATGAAAAACTGTTTTTT.

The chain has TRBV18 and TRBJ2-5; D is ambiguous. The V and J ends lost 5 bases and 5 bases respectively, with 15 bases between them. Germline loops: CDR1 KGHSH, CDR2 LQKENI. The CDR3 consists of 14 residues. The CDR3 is CASSTSVRVETQYF. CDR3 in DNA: TGTGCCAGCTCAACATCCGTTCGTGTGGAGACCCAGTACTTC.

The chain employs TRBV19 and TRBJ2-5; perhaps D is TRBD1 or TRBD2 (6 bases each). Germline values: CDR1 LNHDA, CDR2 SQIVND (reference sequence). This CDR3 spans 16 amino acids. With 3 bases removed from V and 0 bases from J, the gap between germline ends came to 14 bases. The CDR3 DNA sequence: TGTGCCAGTAGTATGACGAGGGGGGAGTACCAAGAGACCCAGTACTTC. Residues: CASSMTRGEYQETQYF.

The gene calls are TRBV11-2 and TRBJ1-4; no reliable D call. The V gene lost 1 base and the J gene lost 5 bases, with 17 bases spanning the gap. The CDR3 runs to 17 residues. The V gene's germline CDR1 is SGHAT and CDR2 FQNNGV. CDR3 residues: CASSLGPSGKGNEKLFF. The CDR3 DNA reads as TGTGCCAGCAGCTTAGGTCCCTCGGGGAAAGGGAATGAAAAACTGTTTTTT. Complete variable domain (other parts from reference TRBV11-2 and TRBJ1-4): EAGVAQSPRYKIIEKRQSVAFWCNPISGHATLYWYQQILGQGPKLLIQFQNNGVVDDSQLPKDRFSAERLKGVDSTLKIQPAKLEDSAVYLCASSLGPSGKGNEKLFFGSGTQLSVL.

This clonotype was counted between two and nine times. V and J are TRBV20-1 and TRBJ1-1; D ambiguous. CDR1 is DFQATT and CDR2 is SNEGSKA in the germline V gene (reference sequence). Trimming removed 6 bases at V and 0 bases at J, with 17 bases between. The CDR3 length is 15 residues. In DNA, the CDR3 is TGCAGTGCCCCGCCGCCGGTTGGTCTGAACACTGAAGCTTTCTTT. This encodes CSAPPPVGLNTEAFF.

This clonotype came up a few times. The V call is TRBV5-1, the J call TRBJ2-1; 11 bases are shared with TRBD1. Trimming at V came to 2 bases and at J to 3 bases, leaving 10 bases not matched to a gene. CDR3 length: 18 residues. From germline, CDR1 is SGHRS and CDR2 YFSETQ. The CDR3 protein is CASSLDYRTGGIYNEQFF. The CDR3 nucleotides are TGCGCCAGCAGCTTAGATTACCGGACAGGGGGCATCTACAATGAGCAGTTCTTC.

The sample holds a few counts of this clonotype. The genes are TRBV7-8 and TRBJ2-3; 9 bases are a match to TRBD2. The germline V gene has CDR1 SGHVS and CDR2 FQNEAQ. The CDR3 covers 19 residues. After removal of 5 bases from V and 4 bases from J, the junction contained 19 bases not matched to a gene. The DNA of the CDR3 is TGTGCCAGCAGCCACCCCCTAGCGGGGACTAGGGGGTCCCCAGATACGCAGTATTTT. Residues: CASSHPLAGTRGSPDTQYF. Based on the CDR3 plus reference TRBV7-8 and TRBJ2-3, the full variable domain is GAGVSQSPRYKVAKRGQDVALRCDPISGHVSLFWYQQALGQGPEFLTYFQNEAQLDKSGLPSDRFFAERPEGSVSTLKIQRTQQEDSAVYLCASSHPLAGTRGSPDTQYFGPGTRLTVL.

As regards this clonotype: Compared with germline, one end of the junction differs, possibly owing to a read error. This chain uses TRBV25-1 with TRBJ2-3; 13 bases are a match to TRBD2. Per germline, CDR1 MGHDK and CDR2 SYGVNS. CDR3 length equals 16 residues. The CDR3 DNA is TGTGCCAGCCTCGGACTAGCGGGAGTTAGCACAGATACGCGGTATTTT. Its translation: CASLGLAGVSTDTRYF.

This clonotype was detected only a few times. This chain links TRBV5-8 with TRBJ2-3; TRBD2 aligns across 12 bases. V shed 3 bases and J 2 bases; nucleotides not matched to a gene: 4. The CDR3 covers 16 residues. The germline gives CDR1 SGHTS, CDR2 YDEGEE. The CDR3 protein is CASSSSGGEVTDTQYF. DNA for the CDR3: TGTGCCAGCAGCTCTAGCGGGGGGGAGGTCACAGATACGCAGTATTTT.

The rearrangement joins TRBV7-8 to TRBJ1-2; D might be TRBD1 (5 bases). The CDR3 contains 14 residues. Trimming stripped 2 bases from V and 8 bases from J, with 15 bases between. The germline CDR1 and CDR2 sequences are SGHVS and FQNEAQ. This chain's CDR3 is CASSLNWGVGGYTF. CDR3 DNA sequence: TGTGCCAGCAGCTTAAATTGGGGGGTGGGGGGCTACACCTTC. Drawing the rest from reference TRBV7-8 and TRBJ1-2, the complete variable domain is GAGVSQSPRYKVAKRGQDVALRCDPISGHVSLFWYQQALGQGPEFLTYFQNEAQLDKSGLPSDRFFAERPEGSVSTLKIQRTQQEDSAVYLCASSLNWGVGGYTFGSGTRLTVV.

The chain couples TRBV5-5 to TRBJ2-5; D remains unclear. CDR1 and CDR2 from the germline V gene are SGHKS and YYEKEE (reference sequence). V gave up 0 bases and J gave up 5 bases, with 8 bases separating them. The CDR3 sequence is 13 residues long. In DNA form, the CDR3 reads TGTGCCAGCAGCTTGGCCCGGTTCGAGACCCAGTACTTC. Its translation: CASSLARFETQYF.

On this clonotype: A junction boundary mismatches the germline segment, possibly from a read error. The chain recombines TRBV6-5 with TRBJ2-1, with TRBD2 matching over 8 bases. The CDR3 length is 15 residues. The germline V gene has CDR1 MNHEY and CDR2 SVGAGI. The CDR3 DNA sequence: TGTGCCAGCAGTTACCGTACACCGGGGGGGAATGAGGAGTTCTTC. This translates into CASSYRTPGGNEEFF.

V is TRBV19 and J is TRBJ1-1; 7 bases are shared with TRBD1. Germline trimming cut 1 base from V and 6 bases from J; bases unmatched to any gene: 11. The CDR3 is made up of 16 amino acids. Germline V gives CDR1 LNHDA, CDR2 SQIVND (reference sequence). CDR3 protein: CASSIAADRSGPEAFF. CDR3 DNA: TGTGCCAGTAGTATAGCGGCGGACAGGTCGGGGCCTGAAGCTTTCTTT. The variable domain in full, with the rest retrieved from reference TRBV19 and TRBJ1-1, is DGGITQSPKYLFRKEGQNVTLSCEQNLNHDAMYWYRQDPGQGLRLIYYSQIVNDFQKGDIAEGYSVSREKKESFPLTVTSAQKNPTAFYLCASSIAADRSGPEAFFGQGTRLTVV.

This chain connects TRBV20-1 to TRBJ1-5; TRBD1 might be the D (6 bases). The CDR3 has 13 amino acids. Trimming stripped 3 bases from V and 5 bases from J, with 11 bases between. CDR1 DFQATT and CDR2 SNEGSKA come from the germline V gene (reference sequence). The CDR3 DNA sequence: TGCAGTGCTAGGACAGGTATCCATCAGCCCCAGCATTTT. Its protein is CSARTGIHQPQHF.

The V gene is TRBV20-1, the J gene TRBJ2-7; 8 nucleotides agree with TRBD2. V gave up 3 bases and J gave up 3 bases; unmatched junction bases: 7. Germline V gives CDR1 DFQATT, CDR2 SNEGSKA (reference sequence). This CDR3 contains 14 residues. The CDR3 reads CSARGTSGSYEQYF. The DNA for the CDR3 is TGCAGTGCTAGGGGCACTAGCGGCAGCTACGAGCAGTACTTC.

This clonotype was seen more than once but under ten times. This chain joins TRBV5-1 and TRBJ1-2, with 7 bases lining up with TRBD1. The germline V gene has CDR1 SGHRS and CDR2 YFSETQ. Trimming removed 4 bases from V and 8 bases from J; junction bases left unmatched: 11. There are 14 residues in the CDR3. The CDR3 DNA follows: TGCGCCAGCAGCCCTGGGGACAGACGCGGAGGCTACACCTTC. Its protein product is CASSPGDRRGGYTF.

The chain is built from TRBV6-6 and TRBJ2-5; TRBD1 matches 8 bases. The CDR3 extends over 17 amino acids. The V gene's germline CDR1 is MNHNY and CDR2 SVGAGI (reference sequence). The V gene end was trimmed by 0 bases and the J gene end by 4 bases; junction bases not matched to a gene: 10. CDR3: CASSYSPGQGSGETQYF. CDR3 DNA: TGTGCCAGCAGTTACTCTCCAGGACAGGGATCGGGAGAGACCCAGTACTTC.

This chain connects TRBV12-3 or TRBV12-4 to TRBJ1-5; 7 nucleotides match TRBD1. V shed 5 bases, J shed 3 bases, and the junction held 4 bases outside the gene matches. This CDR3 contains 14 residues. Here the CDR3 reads CASSTDRVNQPQHF. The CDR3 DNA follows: TGTGCCAGCAGTACAGACAGGGTCAATCAGCCCCAGCATTTT.

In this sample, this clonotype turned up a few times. CDR3 DNA sequence: TGTGCCAGCAGCGACTGGAGGGGATCGAACACCGGGGAGCTGTTTTTT. Translated: CASSDWRGSNTGELFF. The V and J genes are TRBV9 and TRBJ2-2, with D possibly matching TRBD2 (6 bases). Trimming cost V 3 bases and J 0 bases, with 12 bases left between them. The CDR3 loop spans 16 amino acids. CDR1 and CDR2 (germline): SGDLS, YYNGEE.

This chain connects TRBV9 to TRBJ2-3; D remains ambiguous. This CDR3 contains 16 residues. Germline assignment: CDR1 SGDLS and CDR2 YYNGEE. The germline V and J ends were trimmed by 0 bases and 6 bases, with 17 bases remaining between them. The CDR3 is CASSVGILNLGDTQYF. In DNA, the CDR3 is TGTGCCAGCAGCGTAGGTATTTTGAATTTGGGGGATACGCAGTATTTT.

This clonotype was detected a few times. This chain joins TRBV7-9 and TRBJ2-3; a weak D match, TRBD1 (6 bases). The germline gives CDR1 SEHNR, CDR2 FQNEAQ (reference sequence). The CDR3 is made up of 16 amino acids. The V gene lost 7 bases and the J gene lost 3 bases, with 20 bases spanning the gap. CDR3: CASTPQGIYGTDTQYF. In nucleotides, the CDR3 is TGTGCCAGCACCCCTCAGGGGATCTATGGAACAGATACGCAGTATTTT.